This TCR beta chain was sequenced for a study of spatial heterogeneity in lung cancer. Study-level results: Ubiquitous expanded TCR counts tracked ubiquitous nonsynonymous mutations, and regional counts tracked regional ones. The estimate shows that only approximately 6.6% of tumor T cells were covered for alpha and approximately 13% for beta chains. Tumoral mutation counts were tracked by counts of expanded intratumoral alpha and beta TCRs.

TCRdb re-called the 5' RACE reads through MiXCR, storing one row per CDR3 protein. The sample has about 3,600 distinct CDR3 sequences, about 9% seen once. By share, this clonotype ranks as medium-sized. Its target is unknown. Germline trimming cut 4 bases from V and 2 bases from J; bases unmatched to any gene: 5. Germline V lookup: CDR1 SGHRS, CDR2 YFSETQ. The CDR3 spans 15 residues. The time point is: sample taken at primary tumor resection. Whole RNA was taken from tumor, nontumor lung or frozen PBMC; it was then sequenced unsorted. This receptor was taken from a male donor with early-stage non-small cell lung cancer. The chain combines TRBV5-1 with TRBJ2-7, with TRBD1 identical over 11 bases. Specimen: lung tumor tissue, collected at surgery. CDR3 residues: CASSVLGQGAYEQYF. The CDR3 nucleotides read TGCGCCAGCAGCGTCTTGGGACAGGGGGCCTACGAGCAGTACTTC.